The count of the clone carrying this TCR beta chain is one. The repertoire was sequenced with immunoSEQ multiplex PCR; TCRdb's copy has only in-frame clones and lacks some. The table lists around 84,000 clones, 84% of them singletons. This sample is drawn from a study of control samples from healthy donors and cancer patients. The CDR3 totals 13 residues. The junction had 2 bases not matched to a gene; V was cut back by 3 bases and J by 6 bases. The sequence was collected from a man in his 60s with head and neck cancer. The chain links TRBV12-3 or TRBV12-4 to TRBJ2-1, with 7 bases identical to TRBD2. Specimen: PBMCs. The DNA of the CDR3 is TGTGCCAGCAGTTTGGGAGGGGTCAATGAGCAGTTCTTC. Its translation is CASSLGGVNEQFF.